The text below deals with one T cell receptor (beta chain). The data belong to a study of blood T cell repertoires in COVID-19. As handled by the study authors: Nucleated cell counts were estimated from reference gene primer amplification. The data were produced by immunoSEQ multiplex PCR, yet TCRdb's version contains in-frame clones alone and is incomplete. Clone size and the V and J calls come from that table; the DNA yielded D and trimming. The table shows about 340,000 clones, with 86% occurring only once. CDR3 length equals 16 residues. Germline CDR1 LNHDA, CDR2 SQIVND (reference sequence). With 3 bases clipped from V and 4 bases from J, the junction kept 7 bases outside the gene matches.

The sequencing input was peripheral blood. The chain employs TRBV19 and TRBJ1-5, with TRBD1 matching over 9 bases. The sequence was collected from an older woman with COVID-19, enrolled during active disease. The CDR3 reads CASSILSTGGNQPQHF. As DNA, the CDR3 is TGTGCCAGTAGTATCCTTTCGACAGGGGGAAATCAGCCCCAGCATTTT.